A single sample is the source of the 21 T cell receptor beta chains below, sequenced in a study of blood T cell repertoires in COVID-19. Repertoires were generated with immunoSEQ multiplex PCR, while TCRdb's copy carries only in-frame clones and drops some. The data show 150,000 to 200,000 clones, 86% seen once. Specimen: peripheral blood. Every receptor here comes from a man aged 18 to 30 with acute or convalescent COVID-19.

The V call is TRBV21-1, the J call TRBJ2-5; TRBD2, the D gene given by the table, was not confirmed from the DNA. TRBV21-1 is tagged as a pseudogene. The CDR3 covers 15 residues. The CDR3 DNA is TGTGCCAGCAGCAAAGGACCTTGGAGGTCCGAGACCCAGTACTTC. It is translated as CASSKGPWRSETQYF.

The genes are TRBV12-5 and TRBJ1-5, with 9 bases fitting TRBD1. Trimming removed 4 bases from V and 0 bases from J; junction bases left unmatched: 13. CDR1 is LGHNT and CDR2 is FRNRAP in the germline V gene. This CDR3 has 19 residues. CDR3: CASGSSAPGQGDSNQPQHF. CDR3 in DNA: TGTGCTAGTGGTTCCTCCGCCCCGGGACAGGGAGATAGCAATCAGCCCCAGCATTTT.

This clone has a handful of counts. The chain carries TRBV6-5 and TRBJ1-1; D unclear. Germline V gene data show CDR1 as MNHEY and CDR2 as SVGAGI. The CDR3 has 13 amino acids. V was clipped by 8 bases and J by 0 bases, with 10 bases between them. The CDR3 coding sequence is TGTGCCAGCTCGACAAGTATGAACACTGAAGCTTTCTTT. Amino acids: CASSTSMNTEAFF.

The rearrangement links TRBV2 to TRBJ1-1; 8 bases match TRBD1. V gave up 5 bases and J gave up 4 bases; unmatched junction bases: 3. Germline lookup yields CDR1 SNHLY and CDR2 FYNNEI. The CDR3 has 13 amino acids. Written as DNA, the CDR3 is TGTGCCAGCAGTTATCAGGGGGCCACTGAAGCTTTCTTT. Its translation: CASSYQGATEAFF.

The chain links TRBV5-8 to TRBJ1-1; perhaps TRBD1 as D (6 bases). Deletions cut 0 bases from V and 1 base from J, with 16 bases between. The germline V gene encodes CDR1 SGHTS and CDR2 YDEGEE. The CDR3 consists of 17 residues. CDR3 protein: CASSLVGRGLSNTEAFF. Here the CDR3 DNA reads TGTGCCAGCAGCTTGGTTGGCAGGGGTCTATCGAACACTGAAGCTTTCTTT.

The rearrangement uses TRBV28 and TRBJ2-3, with TRBD1 matching 7 bases. The CDR3 length is 16 residues. CDR1 MDHEN and CDR2 SYDVKM come from the germline V gene. Trimming at V came to 6 bases and at J to 0 bases, leaving 9 bases not matched to a gene. The CDR3, as DNA: TGTGCCAGCAGCTGGGGACAGTACTCGAGCACAGATACGCAGTATTTT. It is translated as CASSWGQYSSTDTQYF.

J is TRBJ1-2 and V is TRBV28; D ambiguous. Trimming left V 6 bases short and J 4 bases short, with 9 bases between. CDR3 length equals 12 residues. From germline, CDR1 is MDHEN and CDR2 SYDVKM. CDR3 DNA: TGTGCCAGCAGCGCGGGGATCTATGGCTACACCTTC. Protein product: CASSAGIYGYTF.

V usage is TRBV30 and J usage is TRBJ2-5; D is perhaps TRBD1 (6 bases). Trimming removed 4 bases from V and 4 bases from J, with 10 bases in between. This CDR3 region has 12 residues. Germline-derived CDR1 and CDR2 are GTSNPN and SVGIG (reference sequence). The CDR3 coding sequence is TGTGCCTGGACACAGGGACGAGAGACCCAGTACTTC. This sequence encodes CAWTQGRETQYF.

Only one count was recorded for this clone. V and J are TRBV6-5 and TRBJ2-7; the match to TRBD2 covers 8 bases. CDR3 length equals 13 residues. Germline-derived CDR1 and CDR2 are MNHEY and SVGAGI. Trimming cost V 6 bases and J 3 bases; bases outside gene matches: 4. The CDR3 reads CASRLAVVYEQYV. In nucleotides, the CDR3 is TGTGCCAGCAGACTAGCGGTGGTCTACGAGCAGTACGTC.

J is TRBJ1-1 and V is TRBV9; 12 bases align to TRBD1. The length of the CDR3 is 16 residues. The V gene's germline CDR1 is SGDLS and CDR2 YYNGEE. The V segment lost 3 bases and the J segment 5 bases; nucleotides outside the gene matches: 8. The CDR3 spells CASSEGQGASGTEAFF. CDR3 coding DNA: TGTGCCAGCAGCGAGGGACAGGGGGCGTCGGGGACTGAAGCTTTCTTT.

The chain carries TRBV10-3 and TRBJ2-1; 7 bases are shared with TRBD2. This CDR3 region has 14 residues. Germline V lookup: CDR1 ENHRY, CDR2 SYGVKD. The trim removed 3 bases at V and 9 bases at J, leaving 8 bases unmatched. As DNA, the CDR3 is TGTGCCATCAGTGACCGCCTAGCGGAGGGTGAGCAGTTCTTC. This codes for CAISDRLAEGEQFF.

This clone was observed a single time. This sequence joins TRBV9 and TRBJ2-1, with D unclear. The CDR3 sequence is 15 residues long. Trimming pared 0 bases from V and 0 bases from J, leaving 7 bases between. Germline V CDR1 and CDR2: SGDLS, YYNGEE. The CDR3 nucleotides read TGTGCCAGCAGCGTAGCGGAGAACTCCTACAATGAGCAGTTCTTC. Its translation: CASSVAENSYNEQFF.

The rearrangement links TRBV19 to TRBJ2-5, with D possibly being TRBD2 (6 bases). Trimming removed 3 bases from V and 4 bases from J, with 6 bases in between. The CDR3 is made up of 12 amino acids. Germline V gene sequence: CDR1 LNHDA, CDR2 SQIVND (reference sequence). CDR3 nucleotides: TGTGCCAGTAGTATGGAGGGAGAGACCCAGTACTTC. Its translation is CASSMEGETQYF.

The chain links TRBV19 to TRBJ2-1, with 9 bases lining up with TRBD2. CDR1 and CDR2 (germline): LNHDA, SQIVND (reference sequence). V dropped 4 bases and J dropped 1; count of bases not matched to a gene: 5. The CDR3 consists of 16 residues. DNA of the CDR3: TGTGCCAGTAGTACAAGCGGGGGGCCTTCCTACAATGAGCAGTTCTTC. This encodes CASSTSGGPSYNEQFF.

The V call is TRBV3-1 (or the pseudogene TRBV3-2), the J call TRBJ2-7; possibly TRBD2 for D (6 bases). The CDR3 is 17 amino acids. Trimming stripped 0 bases from V and 5 bases from J, with 20 bases between. Germline CDR1 is LGHDT and CDR2 is YNNKEL (reference sequence). The CDR3 DNA reads TGTGCCAGCAGCCAAGACAGGGTCCCCCTCTCTAGCGACGAGCAGTACTTC. Amino acids: CASSQDRVPLSSDEQYF.

CDR3 protein: CASSKTPTARYNQPQHF. In DNA, the CDR3 is TGTGCCAGCAGTAAAACCCCGACAGCAAGATACAATCAGCCCCAGCATTTT. V is TRBV28 and J is TRBJ1-5, with TRBD1 as a possible D gene (5 bases). This CDR3 is 17 amino acids long. Trimming took off 5 bases at V and 3 bases at J, with 20 bases between the two ends. CDR1 MDHEN and CDR2 SYDVKM come from the germline V gene. The complete variable domain, with remaining parts taken from reference TRBV28 and TRBJ1-5, reads DVKVTQSSRYLVKRTGEKVFLECVQDMDHENMFWYRQDPGLGLRLIYFSYDVKMKEKGDIPEGYSVSREKKERFSLILESASTNQTSMYLCASSKTPTARYNQPQHFGDGTRLSIL.

CDR3 coding DNA: TGCGCCAGCAGCCAAGGACAGTCTGATGGAAACACCATATATTTT. It yields the protein CASSQGQSDGNTIYF. V gene TRBV5-1 combines with J gene TRBJ1-3; tentatively, D is TRBD1 (6 bases). With 4 bases removed from V and 3 bases from J, the gap between germline ends came to 14 bases. This CDR3 has 15 residues. Germline values: CDR1 SGHRS, CDR2 YFSETQ. Looking up the rest from reference TRBV5-1 and TRBJ1-3 gives the full variable domain: KAGVTQTPRYLIKTRGQQVTLSCSPISGHRSVSWYQQTPGQGLQFLFEYFSETQRNKGNFPGRFSGRQFSNSRSEMNVSTLELGDSALYLCASSQGQSDGNTIYFGEGSWLTVV.

The V and J genes are TRBV10-1 and TRBJ2-3; no firm D call. The CDR3 runs 16 residues. Germline V gene lookup returns CDR1 WNHNN and CDR2 SYGVQD (reference sequence). V gave up 0 bases and J gave up 0 bases, with 10 bases separating them. The CDR3 DNA reads as TGCGCCAGCAGTGAGTCTGTGAGTTTCAGCACAGATACGCAGTATTTT. As protein: CASSESVSFSTDTQYF.

The rearrangement links TRBV7-9 to TRBJ1-1, with D hard to call. This CDR3 comprises 14 residues. V was cut by 5 bases and J by 0 bases, with 10 bases left in between. CDR1 and CDR2 (germline): SEHNR, FQNEAQ (reference sequence). This CDR3 reads CASSPGFMNTEAFF. Here the CDR3 DNA reads TGTGCCAGCAGCCCAGGTTTCATGAACACTGAAGCTTTCTTT.

The chain links TRBV21-1 to TRBJ2-3; TRBD2, the D gene given by the table, was not confirmed from the DNA. TRBV21-1 counts as a pseudogene. The CDR3 contains 14 residues. The CDR3 loop is CASRIRGHIDTQYF. The CDR3 DNA reads as TGTGCCAGCAGGATAAGAGGGCATATAGATACGCAGTATTTT.

The chain combines TRBV5-6 with TRBJ2-7; 7 bases are shared with TRBD2. The germline V gene encodes CDR1 SGHDT and CDR2 YYEEEE. V was clipped by 4 bases and J by 4 bases; unmatched bases: 11. The CDR3 is 15 amino acids. This CDR3 is CASSPTRGVLYEQYV. Here the CDR3 DNA reads TGTGCCAGCAGCCCCACACGGGGGGTCTTATACGAGCAGTACGTC.